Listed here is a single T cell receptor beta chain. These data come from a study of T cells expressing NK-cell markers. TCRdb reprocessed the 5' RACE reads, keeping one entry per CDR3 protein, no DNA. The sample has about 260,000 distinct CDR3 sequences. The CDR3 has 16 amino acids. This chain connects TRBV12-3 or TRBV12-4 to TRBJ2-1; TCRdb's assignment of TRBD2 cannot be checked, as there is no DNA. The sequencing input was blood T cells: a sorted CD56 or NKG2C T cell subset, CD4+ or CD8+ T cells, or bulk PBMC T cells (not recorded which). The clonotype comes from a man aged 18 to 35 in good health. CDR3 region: CASSLPPGLAGHEQFF.